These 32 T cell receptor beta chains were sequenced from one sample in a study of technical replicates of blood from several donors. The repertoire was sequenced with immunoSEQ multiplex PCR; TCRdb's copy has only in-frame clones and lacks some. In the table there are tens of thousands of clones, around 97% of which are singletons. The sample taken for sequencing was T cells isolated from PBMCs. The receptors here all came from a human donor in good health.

CDR3 sequence (DNA): TGTGCCAGCAGTTTAGGTAGGGGGTATTTGAACACTGAAGCTTTCTTT. Encoded protein: CASSLGRGYLNTEAFF. The chain combines TRBV27 with TRBJ1-1; tentatively, D is TRBD1 (6 bases). This CDR3 comprises 16 residues. CDR1 is MNHEY and CDR2 is SMNVEV in the germline V gene (reference sequence). Trimming removed 2 bases at V and 0 bases at J, with 13 bases between.

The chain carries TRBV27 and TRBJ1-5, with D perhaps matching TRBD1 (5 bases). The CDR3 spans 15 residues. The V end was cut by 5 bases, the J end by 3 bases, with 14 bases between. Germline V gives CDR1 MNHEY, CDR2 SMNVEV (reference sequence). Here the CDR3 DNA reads TGTGCCAGCAGTGCTCGGTGGGGGGACAATCAGCCCCAGCATTTT. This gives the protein CASSARWGDNQPQHF.

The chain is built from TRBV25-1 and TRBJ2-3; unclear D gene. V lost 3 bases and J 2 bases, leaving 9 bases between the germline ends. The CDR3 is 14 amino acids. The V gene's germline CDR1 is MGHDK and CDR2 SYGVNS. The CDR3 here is CASSDPLHTDTQYF. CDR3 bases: TGTGCCAGCAGTGACCCTTTACACACAGATACGCAGTATTTT. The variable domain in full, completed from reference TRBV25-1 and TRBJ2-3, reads EADIYQTPRYLVIGTGKKITLECSQTMGHDKMYWYQQDPGMELHLIHYSYGVNSTEKGDLSSESTVSRIRTEHFPLTLESARPSHTSQYLCASSDPLHTDTQYFGPGTRLTVL.

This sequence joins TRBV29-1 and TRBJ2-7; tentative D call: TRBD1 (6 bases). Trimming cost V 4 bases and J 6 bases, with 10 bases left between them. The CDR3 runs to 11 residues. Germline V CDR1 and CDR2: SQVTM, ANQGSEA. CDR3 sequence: CSVATGREQYF. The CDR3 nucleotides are TGCAGCGTTGCAACAGGGCGCGAGCAGTACTTC.

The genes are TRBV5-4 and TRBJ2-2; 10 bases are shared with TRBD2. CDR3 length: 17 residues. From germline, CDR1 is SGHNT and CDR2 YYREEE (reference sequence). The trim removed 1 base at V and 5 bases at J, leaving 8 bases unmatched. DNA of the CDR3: TGTGCCAGCAGCTTGATCCCTAGCGGGGGCTTGACCGGGGAGCTGTTTTTT. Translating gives CASSLIPSGGLTGELFF.

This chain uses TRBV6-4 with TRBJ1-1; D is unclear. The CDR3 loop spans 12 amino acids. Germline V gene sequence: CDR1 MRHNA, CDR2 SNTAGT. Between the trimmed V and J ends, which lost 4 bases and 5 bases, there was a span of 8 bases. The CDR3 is CASSGTRTEAFF. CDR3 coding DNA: TGTGCCAGCAGTGGCACGAGAACTGAAGCTTTCTTT.

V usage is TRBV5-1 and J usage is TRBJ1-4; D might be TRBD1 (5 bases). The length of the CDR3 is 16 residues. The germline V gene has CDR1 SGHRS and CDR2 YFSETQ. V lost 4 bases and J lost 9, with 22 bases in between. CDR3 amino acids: CASSPTRGRPLQKLFF. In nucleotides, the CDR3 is TGCGCCAGCAGCCCGACGCGGGGCAGACCCTTACAAAAACTGTTTTTT.

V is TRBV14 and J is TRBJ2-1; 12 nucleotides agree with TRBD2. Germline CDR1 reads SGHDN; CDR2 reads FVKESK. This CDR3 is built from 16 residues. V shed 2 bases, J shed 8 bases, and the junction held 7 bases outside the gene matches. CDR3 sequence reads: CASSQLLAGGRDEQFF. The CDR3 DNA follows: TGTGCCAGCAGCCAATTACTAGCGGGAGGTCGGGATGAGCAGTTCTTC.

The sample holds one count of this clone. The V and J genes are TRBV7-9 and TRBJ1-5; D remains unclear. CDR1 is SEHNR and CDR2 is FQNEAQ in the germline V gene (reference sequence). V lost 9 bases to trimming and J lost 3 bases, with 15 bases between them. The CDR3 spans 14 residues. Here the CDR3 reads CASFLLRHNQPQHF. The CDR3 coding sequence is TGTGCCAGTTTCCTCCTCAGGCACAATCAGCCCCAGCATTTT.

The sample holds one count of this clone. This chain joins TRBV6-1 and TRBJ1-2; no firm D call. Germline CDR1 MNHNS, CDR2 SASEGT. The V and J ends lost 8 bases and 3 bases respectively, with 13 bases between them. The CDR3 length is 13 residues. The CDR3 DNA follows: TGTGCCAGCCAAAGTACTGTCGACTATGGCTACACCTTC. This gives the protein CASQSTVDYGYTF.

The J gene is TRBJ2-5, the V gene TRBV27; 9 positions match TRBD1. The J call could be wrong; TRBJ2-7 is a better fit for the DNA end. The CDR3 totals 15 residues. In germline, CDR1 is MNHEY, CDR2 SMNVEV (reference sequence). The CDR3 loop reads CASSLAGTGIHEQYF. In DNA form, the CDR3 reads TGTGCCAGCAGTTTAGCCGGGACAGGGATCCACGAGCAGTACTTC.

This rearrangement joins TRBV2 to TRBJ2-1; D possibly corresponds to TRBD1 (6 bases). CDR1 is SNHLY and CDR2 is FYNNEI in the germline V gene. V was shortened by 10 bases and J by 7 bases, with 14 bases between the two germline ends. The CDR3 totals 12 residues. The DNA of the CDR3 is TGTGCCACCTCAAGGGGGTTTAATGAGCAGTTCTTC. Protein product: CATSRGFNEQFF.

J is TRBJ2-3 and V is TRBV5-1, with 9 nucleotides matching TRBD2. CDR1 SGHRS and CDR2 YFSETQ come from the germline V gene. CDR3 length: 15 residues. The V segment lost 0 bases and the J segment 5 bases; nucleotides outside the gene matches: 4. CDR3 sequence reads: CASSLETSGEDTQYF. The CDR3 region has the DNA TGCGCCAGCAGCTTGGAGACTAGCGGAGAAGATACGCAGTATTTT.

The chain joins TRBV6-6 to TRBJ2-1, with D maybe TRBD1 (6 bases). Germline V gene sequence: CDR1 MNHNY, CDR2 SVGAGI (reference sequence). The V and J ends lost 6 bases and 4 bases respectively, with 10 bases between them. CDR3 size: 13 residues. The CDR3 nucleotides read TGTGCCAGCAGCTCGACAGGTTACAATGAGCAGTTCTTC. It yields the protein CASSSTGYNEQFF.

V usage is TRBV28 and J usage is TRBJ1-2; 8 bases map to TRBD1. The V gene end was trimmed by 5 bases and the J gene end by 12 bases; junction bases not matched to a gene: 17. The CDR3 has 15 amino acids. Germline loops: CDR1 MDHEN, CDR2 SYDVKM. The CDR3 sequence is CASSKETGAFSWNTF. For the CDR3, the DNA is TGTGCCAGCAGTAAAGAGACAGGGGCTTTTAGTTGGAACACCTTC.

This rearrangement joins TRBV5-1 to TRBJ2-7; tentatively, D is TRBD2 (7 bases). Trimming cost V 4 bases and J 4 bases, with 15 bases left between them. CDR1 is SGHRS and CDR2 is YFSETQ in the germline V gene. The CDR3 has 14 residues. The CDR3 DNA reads TGCGCCAGCAGCGAGGGGGGGGTTAGGTACGAGCAGTACTTC. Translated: CASSEGGVRYEQYF. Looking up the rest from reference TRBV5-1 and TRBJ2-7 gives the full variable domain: KAGVTQTPRYLIKTRGQQVTLSCSPISGHRSVSWYQQTPGQGLQFLFEYFSETQRNKGNFPGRFSGRQFSNSRSEMNVSTLELGDSALYLCASSEGGVRYEQYFGPGTRLTVT.

CDR3 in DNA: TGTGCCAGCAGGAGGTACGAGCAGTACTTC. Amino acid sequence: CASRRYEQYF. The chain joins TRBV2 to TRBJ2-7; D not certain. The CDR3 sequence is 10 residues long. Germline CDR1 reads SNHLY; CDR2 reads FYNNEI. The V and J ends lost 6 bases and 4 bases respectively, with 4 bases between them.

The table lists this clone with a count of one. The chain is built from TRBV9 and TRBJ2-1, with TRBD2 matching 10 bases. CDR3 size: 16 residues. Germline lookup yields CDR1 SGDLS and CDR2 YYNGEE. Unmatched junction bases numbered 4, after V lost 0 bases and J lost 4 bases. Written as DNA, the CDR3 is TGTGCCAGCAGCGTAGTTAGCGGGAGGACGTACAATGAGCAGTTCTTC. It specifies CASSVVSGRTYNEQFF.

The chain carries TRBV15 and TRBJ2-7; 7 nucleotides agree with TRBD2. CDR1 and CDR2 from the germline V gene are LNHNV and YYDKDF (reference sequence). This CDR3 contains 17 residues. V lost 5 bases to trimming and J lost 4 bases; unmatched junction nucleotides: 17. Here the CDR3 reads CATSGKRAAGVTYEQYF. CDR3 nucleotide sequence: TGTGCCACCAGCGGGAAGAGAGCTGCGGGAGTGACGTACGAGCAGTACTTC.

CDR3 bases: TGTGCCAGCTCATCCGACAGCGATCAGCCCCAGCATTTT. This codes for CASSSDSDQPQHF. This rearrangement joins TRBV18 to TRBJ1-5; weak D call: TRBD1 (5 bases). Trimming stripped 5 bases from V and 5 bases from J, with 10 bases between. Germline CDR1 is KGHSH and CDR2 is LQKENI. This CDR3 spans 13 amino acids. Using reference TRBV18 and TRBJ1-5 for the parts outside the CDR3, the full variable domain is NAGVMQNPRHLVRRRGQEARLRCSPMKGHSHVYWYRQLPEEGLKFMVYLQKENIIDESGMPKERFSAEFPKEGPSILRIQQVVRGDSAAYFCASSSDSDQPQHFGDGTRLSIL.

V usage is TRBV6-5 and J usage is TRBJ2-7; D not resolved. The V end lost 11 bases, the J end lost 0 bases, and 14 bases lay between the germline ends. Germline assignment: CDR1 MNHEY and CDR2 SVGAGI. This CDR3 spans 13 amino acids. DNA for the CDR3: TGTGCCTCCCTAGACTCCGGCTCCTACGAGCAGTACTTC. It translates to CASLDSGSYEQYF.

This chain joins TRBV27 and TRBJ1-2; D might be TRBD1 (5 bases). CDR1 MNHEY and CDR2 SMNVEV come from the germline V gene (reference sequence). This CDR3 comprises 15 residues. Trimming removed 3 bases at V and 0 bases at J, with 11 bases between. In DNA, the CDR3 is TGTGCCAGCAGTTTCGTCGACAGCACTAACTATGGCTACACCTTC. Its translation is CASSFVDSTNYGYTF.

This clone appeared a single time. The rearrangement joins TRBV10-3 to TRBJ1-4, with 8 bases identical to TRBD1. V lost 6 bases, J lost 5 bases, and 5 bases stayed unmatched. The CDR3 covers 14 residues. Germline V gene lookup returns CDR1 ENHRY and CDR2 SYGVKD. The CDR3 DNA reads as TGTGCCATCAGGCAGGGGGCGGACAATGAAAAACTGTTTTTT. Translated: CAIRQGADNEKLFF.

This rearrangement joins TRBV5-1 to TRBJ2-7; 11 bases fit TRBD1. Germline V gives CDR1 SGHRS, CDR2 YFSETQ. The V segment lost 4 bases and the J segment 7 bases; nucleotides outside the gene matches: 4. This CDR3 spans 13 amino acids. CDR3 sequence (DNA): TGCGCCAGCAGCCCGGACAGGGGGCTTGAGCAGTACTTC. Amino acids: CASSPDRGLEQYF.

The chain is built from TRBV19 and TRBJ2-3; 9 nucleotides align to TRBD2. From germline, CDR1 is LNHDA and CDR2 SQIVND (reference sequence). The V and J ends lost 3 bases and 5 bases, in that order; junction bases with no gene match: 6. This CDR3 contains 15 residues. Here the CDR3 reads CASSIGGGAKDTQYF. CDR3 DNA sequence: TGTGCCAGTAGTATTGGCGGGGGGGCAAAAGATACGCAGTATTTT.

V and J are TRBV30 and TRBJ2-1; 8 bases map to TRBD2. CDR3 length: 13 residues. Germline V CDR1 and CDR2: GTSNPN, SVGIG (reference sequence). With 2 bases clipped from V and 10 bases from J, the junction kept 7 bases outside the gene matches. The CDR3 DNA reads TGTGCCTGGAGTTTGGCGGGGGGACGGGAGCAGTTCTTC. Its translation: CAWSLAGGREQFF.

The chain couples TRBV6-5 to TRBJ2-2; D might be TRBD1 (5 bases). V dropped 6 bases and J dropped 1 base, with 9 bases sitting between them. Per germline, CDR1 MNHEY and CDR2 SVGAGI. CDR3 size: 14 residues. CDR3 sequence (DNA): TGTGCCAGCAGCCCCAGGGTGAACACCGGGGAGCTGTTTTTT. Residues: CASSPRVNTGELFF.

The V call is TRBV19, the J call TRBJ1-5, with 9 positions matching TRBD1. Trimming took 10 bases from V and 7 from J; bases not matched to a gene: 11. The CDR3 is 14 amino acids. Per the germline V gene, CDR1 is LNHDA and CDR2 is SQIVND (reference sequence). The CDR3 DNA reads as TGTGCCAAAAAGGCGGGACAGGGCTCACAGCCCCAGCATTTT. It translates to CAKKAGQGSQPQHF.

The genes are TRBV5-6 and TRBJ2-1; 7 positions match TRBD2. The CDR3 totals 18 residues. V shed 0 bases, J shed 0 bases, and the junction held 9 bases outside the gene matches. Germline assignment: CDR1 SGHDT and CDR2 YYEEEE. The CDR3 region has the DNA TGTGCCAGCAGCTTGGCCAATGGGGAGGGCCGCTCCTACAATGAGCAGTTCTTC. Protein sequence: CASSLANGEGRSYNEQFF.

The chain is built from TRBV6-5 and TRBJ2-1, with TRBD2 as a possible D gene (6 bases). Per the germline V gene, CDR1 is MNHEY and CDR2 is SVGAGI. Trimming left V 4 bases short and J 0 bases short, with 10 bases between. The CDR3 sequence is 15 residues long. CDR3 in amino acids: CASSWRDGSYNEQFF. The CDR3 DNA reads TGTGCCAGCAGTTGGCGGGACGGCTCCTACAATGAGCAGTTCTTC.

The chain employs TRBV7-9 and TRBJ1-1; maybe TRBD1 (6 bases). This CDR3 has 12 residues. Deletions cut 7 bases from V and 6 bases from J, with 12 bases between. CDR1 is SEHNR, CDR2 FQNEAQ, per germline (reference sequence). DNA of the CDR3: TGTGCCAGCAAGGGGGTGCAGGCTGAAGCTTTCTTT. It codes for CASKGVQAEAFF.

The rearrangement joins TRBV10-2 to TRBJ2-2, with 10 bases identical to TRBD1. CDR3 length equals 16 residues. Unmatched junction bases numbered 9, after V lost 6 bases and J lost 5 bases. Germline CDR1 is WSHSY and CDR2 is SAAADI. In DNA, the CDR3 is TGCGCCAGCAGGACCTCGGGACAGGGGAAAACCGGGGAGCTGTTTTTT. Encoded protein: CASRTSGQGKTGELFF.